Listed below are T cell receptor beta chains from one sample, sequenced in a study of CD8 T cells in Susac syndrome. In TCRdb, the immunoSEQ multiplex PCR reads were re-called with MiXCR into one record per CDR3 protein. The repertoire holds over 150,000 distinct CDR3 sequences, with roughly 92% as singletons. Sequencing was performed on CD4+ T cells from PBMCs. The receptors come from a human donor with multiple sclerosis. Both conserved end residues are part of each CDR3. D genes are given only for firm matches. Size values are once, few and many counts, or a class for expanded clones, and some rows have none.

DNA,CDR3,V,J,size,D
TGTGCCACCAGCGTCGTCCAGCGGGCCGGACGACTCTTC,CATSVVQRAGRLF,TRBV15,TRBJ2-1,.,.
TGTGCCAGTAGTATAATGGCAGAGTCTTCCTACGAGCAGTACTTC,CASSIMAESSYEQYF,TRBV19,TRBJ2-7,.,.
TGCGCCAGCAGTGTGGTGGCTCAGCCCCAGCATTTT,CASSVVAQPQHF,TRBV10-2,TRBJ1-5,.,.
TGTGCCAGCAGTGACCGGGCCCCAGCTATCTACGAGCAGTACTTC,CASSDRAPAIYEQYF,TRBV6-1,TRBJ2-7,.,.
TGTGCCAGCAGTCGCTTGGGGGCCAACGTCCTGACTTTC,CASSRLGANVLTF,TRBV2,TRBJ2-6,.,.
TGCGCCAGCAGCTTGGTGCCAGACTCAGATACGCAGTATTTT,CASSLVPDSDTQYF,TRBV5-1,TRBJ2-3,once,.
TGTGCCAGCAGCTTTGGGGTTGGCACAGATACGCAGTATTTT,CASSFGVGTDTQYF,TRBV5-4,TRBJ2-3,.,.
TGTGCCAGTAGCACCCACGTATACGGCAGGGGAACTGGCTACACCTTC,CASSTHVYGRGTGYTF,TRBV19,TRBJ1-2,.,.
TGCACCAGCAGCCTTGTTCGTCGAATTCCGGGACTAGCGGCCAATTTGAACACCGGGGAGCTGTTTTTT,CTSSLVRRIPGLAANLNTGELFF,TRBV1,TRBJ2-2,.,.
TGTGCCAGCAGTGGACAGGGAATGGGCTATGGCTACACCTTC,CASSGQGMGYGYTF,TRBV6-5,TRBJ1-2,.,TRBD1
TGTGCCAGCAGCCAAGACGTATTGGGGTTATTGAGCACCTTC,CASSQDVLGLLSTF,TRBV3-1,TRBJ1-2,.,.
TGTGCCAGCATTGAGCAGAATGCTGAAGCTTTCTTT,CASIEQNAEAFF,TRBV12-3/TRBV12-4,TRBJ1-1,.,.
TGTGCCAGCAGTGGCGGACAGGCTCAGGTCGGGGAGCTGTTTTTT,CASSGGQAQVGELFF,TRBV27,TRBJ2-2,.,TRBD1
TGTGCCAGTAAAAGGTTGAGTTTTCGGGACTATGGCTACACCTTC,CASKRLSFRDYGYTF,TRBV19,TRBJ1-2,.,.
TGTGCCAGCACCTCGGGGGCTAGCGGGAGAACTGAGCAGTTCTTC,CASTSGASGRTEQFF,TRBV12-3/TRBV12-4,TRBJ2-1,.,TRBD2
TGTGCCACCACACGGACGGACCGGGAGCTGTTTTTT,CATTRTDRELFF,TRBV24-1,TRBJ2-2,.,.
TGTGCCAGCAGCTATGGACTGATGAACACTGAAGCTTTCTTT,CASSYGLMNTEAFF,TRBV14,TRBJ1-1,.,.
TGTGCCACCAGTGATGCAGGGAGTAGCCAAGAGACCCAGTACTTC,CATSDAGSSQETQYF,TRBV24-1,TRBJ2-5,.,.
TGTGCCTGGAGCGCCAAGGGTGTAGCCGTGAGCTCCTACAATGAGCAGTTCTTC,CAWSAKGVAVSSYNEQFF,TRBV30,TRBJ2-1,.,.
TGCGCCAGCAGCTTGGCCGGAAGGCGAGGGGATGGCTACACCTTC,CASSLAGRRGDGYTF,TRBV5-1,TRBJ1-2,.,.
TGTGCCAGCAGTTTAATCGGGGGGGGCTACACCTTC,CASSLIGGGYTF,TRBV28,TRBJ1-2,.,.
TGTGCCAGCAGCTTGGAGCGACTTAGTGATGGGGCCAACGTCCTGACTTTC,CASSLERLSDGANVLTF,TRBV5-6,TRBJ2-6,.,.
TGTGCCAGCAGCCAGGGGGAGGGTAACTATGGCTACACCTTC,CASSQGEGNYGYTF,TRBV3-1,TRBJ1-2,.,.
TGTGCCAGCAGTCCCGCCGGGACAGGCGTTTACGAGCAGTACTTC,CASSPAGTGVYEQYF,TRBV27,TRBJ2-7,.,TRBD1
TGTGCCAGCTCACCTCTTGGGACAGAGAACTATGGCTACACCTTC,CASSPLGTENYGYTF,TRBV18,TRBJ1-2,.,TRBD1
TGTGCCAGCACCCACAGACAGCTAACCGGGGGGACCCAGTACTTC,CASTHRQLTGGTQYF,TRBV5-6,TRBJ2-5,.,.
TGTGCCAGCAGCTTAGTGGTAGCGGGTCGGGAGACCCAGTACTTC,CASSLVVAGRETQYF,TRBV7-9,TRBJ2-5,.,TRBD2
TGTGCCAGCAGTGAGCTGGAGAATCAGCCCCAGCATTTT,CASSELENQPQHF,TRBV2,TRBJ1-5,once,.
TGTGCCAGCAGTCCTCGGGACACCGCGGGCGAAAAACTGTTTTTT,CASSPRDTAGEKLFF,TRBV6-6,TRBJ1-4,.,.
TGTGCCAGCAGTTACGCCCGCCTTCCAGAGGACTATGGCTACACCTTC,CASSYARLPEDYGYTF,TRBV6-2/TRBV6-3,TRBJ1-2,.,.
TGTGCCTGGAGTCTCTTGGACGGGGGGAATTCACCCCTCCACTTT,CAWSLLDGGNSPLHF,TRBV30,TRBJ1-6,once,.
TGTGCCACCACTCCCCCCGACCTCTCCTACGAGCAGTACTTC,CATTPPDLSYEQYF,TRBV28,TRBJ2-7,.,.
TGTGCCAGCAGCTTACCTCTGTTCGATCAGCCCCAGCATTTT,CASSLPLFDQPQHF,TRBV7-9,TRBJ1-5,.,.
TGCAGTGCCAGCGGGGACATGAACACTGAAGCTTTCTTT,CSASGDMNTEAFF,TRBV20-1,TRBJ1-1,.,.
TGCAGTGCTAGTCTATCAGGAACTGAAGCTTTCTTT,CSASLSGTEAFF,TRBV20-1,TRBJ1-1,.,.
TGTGCCAGCAGCGTCTTCCCGGGGGCGAGGAATGAGCAGTTCTTC,CASSVFPGARNEQFF,TRBV9,TRBJ2-1,.,.
TGTGCCAGCAGCTTAGCGGCTAGCGGGAGGGCCGGGGAGCTGTTTTTT,CASSLAASGRAGELFF,TRBV11-2,TRBJ2-2,.,TRBD2
TGTGCCAGCAGCTTAGTCACAAGGATAGATACGCAGTATTTT,CASSLVTRIDTQYF,TRBV7-2,TRBJ2-3,few,.
TGTGCCACCAGTCGGAGGGAGTTGGAGTACAATGAGCAGTTCTTC,CATSRRELEYNEQFF,TRBV24-1,TRBJ2-1,once,.
TGTGCCAGCAGCGTGGGGGTCGGACAGACGTACTATGGCTACACCTTC,CASSVGVGQTYYGYTF,TRBV9,TRBJ1-2,once,.
TGTGCCTGGAGCCTCCGGGCCGGCGGAGGCTACACCTTC,CAWSLRAGGGYTF,TRBV30,TRBJ1-2,.,.
TGTGCCAGCAGCTACGGACAGGGGGAGACCCAGTACTTC,CASSYGQGETQYF,TRBV2,TRBJ2-5,once,TRBD1
TGCGCCAGCAGGGAGGGTACCCGTGAGCAGTTCTTC,CASREGTREQFF,TRBV5-1,TRBJ2-1,.,.
TGTGCCAGCAGGGAACAGGGACCCTACGAGCAGTACTTC,CASREQGPYEQYF,TRBV28,TRBJ2-7,.,.
TGTGCCAGCAGCTTCGCACTAGCGGGTGCGGGTATAGTCGGGCAGTACTTC,CASSFALAGAGIVGQYF,TRBV5-4,TRBJ2-7,.,TRBD2
TGTGCCAGTAGTATAGAAGGGGCGCGCACTGAAGCTTTCTTT,CASSIEGARTEAFF,TRBV19,TRBJ1-1,.,.
TGTGCCAGCAGTCCGCGCGGCTCTGCCGCGAACACCGGGGAGCTGTTTTTT,CASSPRGSAANTGELFF,TRBV3-1,TRBJ2-2,.,.
TGTGCCAGCACCCGAAGGGGTTGGGATAGCAATCAGCCCCAGCATTTT,CASTRRGWDSNQPQHF,TRBV28,TRBJ1-5,.,.
TGCAGCGCCAGCAACTGGGACGAGCAGTACTTC,CSASNWDEQYF,TRBV29-1,TRBJ2-7,.,.
TGCGCCAGCAGCCAAGATCGCGGGACGGGGTTCTATGGCTACACCTTC,CASSQDRGTGFYGYTF,TRBV4-1,TRBJ1-2,.,.
TGCGCCAGCAGCCAGCAGGGACCCGGGGAGCAGTTCTTC,CASSQQGPGEQFF,TRBV5-1,TRBJ2-1,.,.